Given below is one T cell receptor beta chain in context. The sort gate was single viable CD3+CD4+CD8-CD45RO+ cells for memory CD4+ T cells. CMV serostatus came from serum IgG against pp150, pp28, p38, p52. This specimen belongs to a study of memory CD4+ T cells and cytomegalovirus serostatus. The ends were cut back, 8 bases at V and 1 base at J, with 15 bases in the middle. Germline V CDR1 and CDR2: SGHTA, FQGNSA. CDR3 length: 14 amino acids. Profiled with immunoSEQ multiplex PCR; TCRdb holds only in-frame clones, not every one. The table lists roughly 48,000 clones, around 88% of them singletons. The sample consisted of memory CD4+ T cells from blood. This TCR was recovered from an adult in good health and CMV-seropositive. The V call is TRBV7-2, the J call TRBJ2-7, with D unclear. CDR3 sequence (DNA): TGTGCCAGCTCCTCCTACTTGGATTCCTACGAGCAGTACTTC. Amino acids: CASSSYLDSYEQYF.